In its sample, the clone carrying this T cell receptor beta chain was seen once. The data were taken from a study of CD8+CD57+ T cells in acquired aplastic anemia. Both TCR beta VDJ combination and CDR3 sequence profiling were carried out. Genomic DNA was the template for this profiling. TCRdb redid the calling of the reads with MiXCR, one entry per CDR3 protein. Of 110,000 or so distinct CDR3 sequences in the sample, about half were seen once. This clonotype was sampled from a human donor in good health, serving as a control. What was sequenced was sorted CD4+, CD8+, or CD8+CD57+ T cells (not recorded which) from PBMCs.

DNA for the CDR3: TGTGCCAGCAGCAAGAGCATACAGGGGAGAGCTTTCTTT. This sequence encodes CASSKSIQGRAFF. The V gene is TRBV9, the J gene TRBJ1-1; 7 nucleotides match TRBD1. Per the germline V gene, CDR1 is SGDLS and CDR2 is YYNGEE. The CDR3 is 13 residues long. The J segment lost 10 bases and the V segment lost 4 bases, leaving 10 bases of the junction unmatched.